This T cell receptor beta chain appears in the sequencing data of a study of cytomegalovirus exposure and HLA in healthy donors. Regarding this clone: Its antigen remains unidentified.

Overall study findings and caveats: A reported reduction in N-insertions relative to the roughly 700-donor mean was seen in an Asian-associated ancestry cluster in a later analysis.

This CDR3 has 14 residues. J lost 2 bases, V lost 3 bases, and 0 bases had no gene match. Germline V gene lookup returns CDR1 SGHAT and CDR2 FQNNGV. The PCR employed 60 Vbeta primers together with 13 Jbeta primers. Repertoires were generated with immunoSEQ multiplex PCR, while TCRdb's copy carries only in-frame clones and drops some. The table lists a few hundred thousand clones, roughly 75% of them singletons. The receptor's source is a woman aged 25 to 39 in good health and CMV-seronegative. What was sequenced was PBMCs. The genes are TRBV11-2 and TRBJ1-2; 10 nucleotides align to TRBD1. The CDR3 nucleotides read TGTGCCAGCAGCTTGGGACAGGGGAACTATGGCTACACCTTC. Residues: CASSLGQGNYGYTF.